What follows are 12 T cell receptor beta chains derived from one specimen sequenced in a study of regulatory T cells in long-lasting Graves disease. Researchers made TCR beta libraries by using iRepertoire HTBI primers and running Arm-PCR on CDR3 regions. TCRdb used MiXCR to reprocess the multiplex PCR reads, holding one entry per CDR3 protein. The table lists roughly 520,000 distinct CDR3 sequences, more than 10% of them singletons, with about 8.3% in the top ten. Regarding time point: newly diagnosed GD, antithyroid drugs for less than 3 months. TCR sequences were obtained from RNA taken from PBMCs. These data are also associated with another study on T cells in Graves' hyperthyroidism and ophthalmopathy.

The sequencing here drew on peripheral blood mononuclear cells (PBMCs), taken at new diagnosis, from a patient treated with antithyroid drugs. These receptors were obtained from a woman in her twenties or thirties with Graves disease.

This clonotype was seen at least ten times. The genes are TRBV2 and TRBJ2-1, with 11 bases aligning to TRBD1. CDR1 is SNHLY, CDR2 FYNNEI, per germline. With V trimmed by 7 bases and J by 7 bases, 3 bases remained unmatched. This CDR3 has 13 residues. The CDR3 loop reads CASTGTGGNEQFF. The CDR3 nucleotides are TGTGCCAGCACCGGGACAGGGGGGAATGAGCAGTTCTTC.

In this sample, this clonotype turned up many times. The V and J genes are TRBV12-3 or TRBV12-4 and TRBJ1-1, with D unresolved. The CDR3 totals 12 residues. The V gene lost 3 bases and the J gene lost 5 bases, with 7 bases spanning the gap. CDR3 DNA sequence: TGTGCCAGCAGTTTTTCTTTAACTGAAGCTTTCTTT. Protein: CASSFSLTEAFF.

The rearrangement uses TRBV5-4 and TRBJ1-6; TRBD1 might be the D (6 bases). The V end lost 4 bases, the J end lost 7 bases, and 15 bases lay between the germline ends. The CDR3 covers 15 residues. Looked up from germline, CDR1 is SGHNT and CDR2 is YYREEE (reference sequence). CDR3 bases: TGTGCCAGCAGCCTGGTGGACAGACCAAATTCACCCCTCCACTTT. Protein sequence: CASSLVDRPNSPLHF.

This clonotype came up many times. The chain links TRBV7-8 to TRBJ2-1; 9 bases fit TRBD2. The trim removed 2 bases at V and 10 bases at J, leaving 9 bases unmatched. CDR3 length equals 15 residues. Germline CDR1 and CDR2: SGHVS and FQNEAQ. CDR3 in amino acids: CASSLNSGRGWEQFF. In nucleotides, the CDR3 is TGTGCCAGCAGCTTAAATAGCGGGAGAGGGTGGGAGCAGTTCTTC. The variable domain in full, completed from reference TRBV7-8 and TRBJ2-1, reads GAGVSQSPRYKVAKRGQDVALRCDPISGHVSLFWYQQALGQGPEFLTYFQNEAQLDKSGLPSDRFFAERPEGSVSTLKIQRTQQEDSAVYLCASSLNSGRGWEQFFGPGTRLTVL.

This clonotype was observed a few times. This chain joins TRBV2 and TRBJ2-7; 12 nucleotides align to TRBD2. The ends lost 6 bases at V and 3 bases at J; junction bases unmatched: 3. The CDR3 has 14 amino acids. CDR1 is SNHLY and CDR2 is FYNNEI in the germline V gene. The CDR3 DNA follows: TGTGCCAGCAGGAGGACTAGCGGGAACTACGAGCAGTACTTC. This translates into CASRRTSGNYEQYF.

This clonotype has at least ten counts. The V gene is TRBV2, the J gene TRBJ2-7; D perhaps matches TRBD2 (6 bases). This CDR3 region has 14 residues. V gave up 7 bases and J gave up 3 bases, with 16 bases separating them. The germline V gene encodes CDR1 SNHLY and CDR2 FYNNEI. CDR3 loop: CASTRVVADYEQYF. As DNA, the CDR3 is TGTGCCAGCACGAGGGTAGTAGCGGACTACGAGCAGTACTTC. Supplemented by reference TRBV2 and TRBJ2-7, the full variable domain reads EPEVTQTPSHQVTQMGQEVILRCVPISNHLYFYWYRQILGQKVEFLVSFYNNEISEKSEIFDDQFSVERPDGSNFTLKIRSTKLEDSAMYFCASTRVVADYEQYFGPGTRLTVT.

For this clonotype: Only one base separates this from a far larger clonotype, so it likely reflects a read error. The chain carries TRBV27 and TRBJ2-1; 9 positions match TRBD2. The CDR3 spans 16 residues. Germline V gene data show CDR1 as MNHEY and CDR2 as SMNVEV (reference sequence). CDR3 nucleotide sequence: TGTGCCAGCAGTGAAATTAGAGGACTAGCGAGCAATAAGCAGTTCTTC. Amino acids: CASSEIRGLASNKQFF.

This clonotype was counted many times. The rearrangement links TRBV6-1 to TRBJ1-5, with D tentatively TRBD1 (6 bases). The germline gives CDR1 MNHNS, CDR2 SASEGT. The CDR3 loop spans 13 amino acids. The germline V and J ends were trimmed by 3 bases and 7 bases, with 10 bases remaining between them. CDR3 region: CASSDIQGQPQHF. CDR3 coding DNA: TGTGCCAGCAGTGATATCCAGGGGCAGCCCCAGCATTTT.

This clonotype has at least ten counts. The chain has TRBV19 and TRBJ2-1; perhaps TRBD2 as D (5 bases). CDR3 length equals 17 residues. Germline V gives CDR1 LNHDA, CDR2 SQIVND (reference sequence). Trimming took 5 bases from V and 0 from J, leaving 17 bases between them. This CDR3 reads CASSPYERLSSYNEQFF. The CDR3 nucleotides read TGTGCCAGTAGTCCTTACGAGCGGCTTAGCTCCTACAATGAGCAGTTCTTC.

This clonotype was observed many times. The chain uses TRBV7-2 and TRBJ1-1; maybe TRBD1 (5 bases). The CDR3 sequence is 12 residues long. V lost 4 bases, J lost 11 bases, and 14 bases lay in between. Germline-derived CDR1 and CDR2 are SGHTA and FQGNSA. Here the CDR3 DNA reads TGTGCCAGCAGCTCCCTGGGGGGGGACGCTTTCTTT. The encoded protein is CASSSLGGDAFF.

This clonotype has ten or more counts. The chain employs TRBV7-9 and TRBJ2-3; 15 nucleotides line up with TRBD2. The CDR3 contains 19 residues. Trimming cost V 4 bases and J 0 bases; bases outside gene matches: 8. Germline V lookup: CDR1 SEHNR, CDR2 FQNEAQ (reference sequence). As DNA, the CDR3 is TGTGCCAGCAGCTCACGAGAGGGACTAGCGGGAGGTAGCACAGATACGCAGTATTTT. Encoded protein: CASSSREGLAGGSTDTQYF.

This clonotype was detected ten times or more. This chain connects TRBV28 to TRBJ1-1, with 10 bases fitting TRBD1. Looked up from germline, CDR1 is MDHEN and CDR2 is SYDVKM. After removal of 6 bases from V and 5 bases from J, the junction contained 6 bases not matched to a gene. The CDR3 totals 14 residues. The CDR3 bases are TGTGCCAGCAGATCGACAGGGGGCGGAACTGAAGCTTTCTTT. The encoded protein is CASRSTGGGTEAFF.